This T cell receptor beta chain originates from a study of identical twins. Points from the study as a whole: In cord blood, abundant beta clonotypes had fewer insertions; memory showed no trend. Conclusions were drawn cross-sectionally by statistical analysis, without following the same donors.

Concerning this clonotype itself: Its specificity is unknown.

Each CDR3 protein gets one entry after TCRdb re-called the 5' RACE reads with MiXCR. There are under 900,000 distinct CDR3 sequences in the sample; over 15% occur only once, and roughly 14% lies in the top ten. The CDR3 is 13 residues long. With 8 bases removed from V and 6 bases from J, the gap between germline ends came to 15 bases. Germline values: CDR1 MNHNY, CDR2 SVGAGI (reference sequence). This sample was shared with a second study, whose subject was T cells expressing NK-cell markers. In that study: HCMV serostatus: most of the eight sequenced donors positive, one negative. For roughly 6 donors, the dominant NKG2C+ clonotypes made up about 1.0-8% of their CD8+ T cells.

Sample: PBMCs. This chain links TRBV6-6 with TRBJ2-3; D gene unclear. The TCR comes from a woman aged 18 to 35 in good health. The CDR3 DNA follows: TGTGCCAGCGCCCCGGCGGCCCTCGATACGCAGTATTTT. Protein product: CASAPAALDTQYF.